The TCR beta chain under discussion was sequenced for a study of blood T cell repertoires in COVID-19. About the study: Acute and convalescent COVID-19 specimens originated in the United States, Italy and Spain. From T cells, B-cell-depleted T cells, or PBMCs came the material, which was cDNA or gDNA.

V was trimmed by 2 bases and J by 1 base, leaving 8 bases between them. Germline CDR1 is SGHTA and CDR2 is FQGTGA. The CDR3 totals 14 residues. The protocol was immunoSEQ multiplex PCR, while the TCRdb copy is restricted to in-frame clones and leaves out a portion. The sample contains around 220,000 clones, roughly 80% of which appear only once. The V and J genes are TRBV7-3 and TRBJ1-2; D is perhaps TRBD1 (5 bases). The TCR sequence derives from a woman aged 40-49 years with active or convalescent COVID-19. The sequenced material came from peripheral blood. CDR3 loop: CASSLYGGNYGYTF. CDR3 nucleotide sequence: TGTGCCAGCAGCTTATACGGGGGTAACTATGGCTACACCTTC.